The text below deals with one T cell receptor (beta chain). The protocol was immunoSEQ multiplex PCR, while the TCRdb copy is restricted to in-frame clones and leaves out a portion. The top ten hold around 5% of the sample, which has around 180,000 clones, 70% to 90% seen once. The source of the sample is a study of control samples from healthy donors and cancer patients. From germline, CDR1 is SQVTM and CDR2 ANQGSEA. The CDR3 loop spans 14 amino acids. The V gene lost 3 bases and the J gene lost 4 bases, with 15 bases spanning the gap. The chain links TRBV29-1 to TRBJ1-2; D gene uncertain. Material: blood. The receptor was derived from a woman aged 30 to 39 in good health. Written as DNA, the CDR3 is TGCAGCGTTGAGGTTAGGGAGCCTATCTATGGCTACACCTTC. Translated: CSVEVREPIYGYTF.